This T cell receptor (beta chain) appears in the sequencing data of a study of cytomegalovirus exposure and HLA in healthy donors. Germline V lookup: CDR1 GTSNPN, CDR2 SVGIG (reference sequence). The V gene end was trimmed by 5 bases and the J gene end by 4 bases; junction bases not matched to a gene: 18. The CDR3 has 17 amino acids. The PCR made use of 60 Vbeta and 13 Jbeta primers. Generated by immunoSEQ multiplex PCR, the TCRdb table keeps only in-frame clones and is missing some. The data show approximately 110,000 clones, with 70% to 80% seen just once and 2.5% to 3.5% held by the top ten. J is TRBJ1-2 and V is TRBV30; 8 bases are a match to TRBD1. What was sequenced was PBMCs. The sequence was obtained from a woman in her 40s in good health and CMV-seronegative. The CDR3 reads CAWAARGVRGRGYGYTF. CDR3 bases: TGTGCCTGGGCAGCGAGAGGGGTCAGGGGGCGCGGCTATGGCTACACCTTC.